This TCR beta chain was identified during a study of Graves' ophthalmopathy and Graves' hyperthyroidism. At least ten counts were recorded for this clonotype. Antigen unknown. Whole-study results and caveats: The model's ophthalmopathy progression predictions had roughly 65% sensitivity and just under 75% specificity.

CDR3 length: 16 residues. Trimming removed 5 bases from V and 0 bases from J, with 13 bases in between. The germline V gene has CDR1 LNHDA and CDR2 SQIVND (reference sequence). Amplified TCR beta CDR3 regions were obtained using RNA transcripts as template. RT-PCR with HTBI primers came first, then second-round multiplex PCR. TCRdb reprocessed the multiplex PCR reads via MiXCR and lists one record per CDR3 protein. This table has around 340,000 distinct CDR3 sequences, roughly 15% appearing once. This TCR was sampled from an adult man with Graves' ophthalmopathy. The specimen sequenced was peripheral blood. The chain recombines TRBV19 with TRBJ2-2; possibly TRBD2 for D (7 bases). CDR3 coding DNA: TGTGCCAGTAGTCTAGGGGGGGGCTCGAACACCGGGGAGCTGTTTTTT. Amino acids: CASSLGGGSNTGELFF.